This entry lists 13 T cell receptor beta chains sequenced from one sample in a study of cytomegalovirus exposure and HLA in healthy donors. Amplification used 60 Vbeta primers and 13 Jbeta primers. Generated by immunoSEQ multiplex PCR, the TCRdb table keeps only in-frame clones and is missing some. Seen here are approximately 190,000 clones, over 65% observed once, and the top ten hold 2.6%. Sequencing input: PBMCs. The origin of the receptors is a woman aged 45-59 years in good health and CMV-seropositive.

This clone was observed a few times. The chain joins TRBV6-5 to TRBJ2-2; 8 bases fit TRBD1. The J segment lost 5 bases and the V segment lost 2 bases, leaving 4 bases of the junction unmatched. There are 15 residues in the CDR3. Germline V lookup: CDR1 MNHEY, CDR2 SVGAGI. CDR3 in amino acids: CASSYGQGGTGELFF. The DNA of the CDR3 is TGTGCCAGCAGTTACGGACAGGGCGGAACCGGGGAGCTGTTTTTT.

This clone was picked up a small number of times. This rearrangement joins TRBV5-5 to TRBJ1-4, with TRBD1 identical over 8 bases. Unmatched junction bases numbered 10, after V lost 4 bases and J lost 8 bases. The CDR3 is made up of 15 amino acids. Germline V gene sequence: CDR1 SGHKS, CDR2 YYEKEE (reference sequence). In nucleotides, the CDR3 is TGTGCCAGCAGCCCAGGCACAGGGGGTAACGAAAAACTGTTTTTT. This encodes CASSPGTGGNEKLFF.

The chain joins TRBV5-1 to TRBJ2-1; a weak D match, TRBD1 (6 bases). The CDR3 is 15 residues long. The germline CDR1 and CDR2 sequences are SGHRS and YFSETQ. The V and J ends lost 4 bases and 8 bases respectively, with 19 bases between them. Written as DNA, the CDR3 is TGCGCCAGCAGCCCTGTGGGATCTAAGGGGGATGAGCAGTTCTTC. Protein product: CASSPVGSKGDEQFF.

The J gene is TRBJ2-7, the V gene TRBV11-2, with 7 bases matching TRBD1. CDR1 is SGHAT, CDR2 FQNNGV, per germline. There are 11 residues in the CDR3. After removal of 2 bases from V and 10 bases from J, the junction contained 2 bases not matched to a gene. The CDR3 DNA reads TGTGCCAGCAGCTTACAGGGGGTCCAGTACTTC. Protein: CASSLQGVQYF.

The genes are TRBV18 and TRBJ1-5; maybe TRBD1 (6 bases). This CDR3 is 15 amino acids long. V lost 1 base and J lost 3, with 10 bases in between. Germline CDR1 and CDR2: KGHSH and LQKENI. The CDR3 sequence: CASSPQGGANQPQHF. Written as DNA, the CDR3 is TGTGCCAGCTCACCACAGGGGGGGGCCAATCAGCCCCAGCATTTT.

This chain joins TRBV5-6 and TRBJ1-4; D gene uncertain. Germline-derived CDR1 and CDR2 are SGHDT and YYEEEE. CDR3 length: 15 amino acids. V dropped 1 base and J dropped 8 bases, with 15 bases sitting between them. The CDR3 protein is CASSLRLFGEEKLFF. CDR3 sequence (DNA): TGTGCCAGCAGCTTGCGTCTGTTTGGTGAGGAAAAACTGTTTTTT. Filled out from reference TRBV5-6 and TRBJ1-4, the complete variable domain reads DAGVTQSPTHLIKTRGQQVTLRCSPKSGHDTVSWYQQALGQGPQFIFQYYEEEERQRGNFPDRFSGHQFPNYSSELNVNALLLGDSALYLCASSLRLFGEEKLFFGSGTQLSVL.

This sequence joins TRBV19 and TRBJ1-2; 7 bases align to TRBD1. The germline CDR1 and CDR2 sequences are LNHDA and SQIVND (reference sequence). The junction had 14 bases not matched to a gene; V was cut back by 8 bases and J by 2 bases. The CDR3 is made up of 16 amino acids. The CDR3 sequence: CASGDFQGGKNYGYTF. CDR3 DNA: TGTGCCAGTGGAGATTTCCAGGGGGGAAAGAACTATGGCTACACCTTC.

Here the CDR3 DNA reads TGTGCCAGCAGCTGGGACAGGACTGAGCAGTTCTTC. As protein: CASSWDRTEQFF. This chain joins TRBV11-3 and TRBJ2-1, with 8 positions matching TRBD1. V lost 4 bases and J lost 9; bases outside the gene matches: 2. The germline V gene has CDR1 SGHNT and CDR2 YENEEA. CDR3 length: 12 amino acids.

This rearrangement joins TRBV28 to TRBJ1-3, with D unclear. This CDR3 is built from 12 residues. Trimming took off 6 bases at V and 1 base at J, with 4 bases between the two ends. Germline CDR1 reads MDHEN; CDR2 reads SYDVKM. The CDR3 region has the DNA TGTGCCAGCAGCAGGTCTGGAAACACCATATATTTT. Encoded protein: CASSRSGNTIYF.

The genes are TRBV4-2 and TRBJ2-3, with 10 nucleotides matching TRBD1. Germline trimming cut 5 bases from V and 3 bases from J; bases unmatched to any gene: 8. Germline V lookup: CDR1 LGHNA, CDR2 YNFKEQ. The CDR3 covers 16 residues. The CDR3 protein is CASSLRLGQGTDTQYF. The CDR3 DNA follows: TGTGCCAGCAGCTTGAGGCTGGGACAGGGGACAGATACGCAGTATTTT.

Comment on this clone: Compared with germline, one end of the junction differs, possibly owing to a read error. The same CDR3 arises from other DNA sequences in this sample as well. The rearrangement uses TRBV6-1 and TRBJ1-5; 8 bases map to TRBD1. The CDR3 length is 15 residues. CDR1 and CDR2 from the germline V gene are MNHNS and SASEGT. CDR3 coding DNA: TGTGCTAGCAGTGCCGGGACAGGTAAACGGCAGCCCCAGCATTTT. Residues: CASSAGTGKRQPQHF.

This clone was detected only a few times. The chain employs TRBV9 and TRBJ1-5, with 9 bases identical to TRBD1. Germline CDR1 and CDR2: SGDLS and YYNGEE. This CDR3 is built from 16 residues. The V gene end was trimmed by 4 bases and the J gene end by 3 bases; junction bases not matched to a gene: 8. DNA for the CDR3: TGTGCCAGCAGCCCTCGGACAGGGGTTATCAATCAGCCCCAGCATTTT. This sequence encodes CASSPRTGVINQPQHF.

The chain links TRBV4-2 to TRBJ1-4; D is unclear. Trimming pared 0 bases from V and 7 bases from J, leaving 6 bases between. The CDR3 consists of 13 residues. Per germline, CDR1 LGHNA and CDR2 YNFKEQ. The DNA of the CDR3 is TGTGCCAGCAGCCAAGAACTTTCTGAAAAACTGTTTTTT. It yields the protein CASSQELSEKLFF.